Listed here are 6 T cell receptor beta chains from one sample, sequenced in a study of blood T cell repertoires in COVID-19. Profiled with immunoSEQ multiplex PCR; TCRdb holds only in-frame clones, not every one. The sample consists of about 270,000 clones, 80% to 90% of them appearing once. The sequenced sample consisted of PBMCs or T cells enriched from blood (not recorded which). The receptors come from a woman aged 30 to 39 with acute COVID-19.

The J gene is TRBJ1-5, the V gene TRBV28; 7 bases line up with TRBD1. Germline V gene sequence: CDR1 MDHEN, CDR2 SYDVKM. The CDR3 consists of 14 residues. V lost 3 bases, J lost 4 bases, and 3 bases stayed unmatched. For the CDR3, the DNA is TGTGCCAGCAGTTTTGGGGGACAGAATCAGCCCCAGCATTTT. It specifies CASSFGGQNQPQHF.

The chain couples TRBV7-9 to TRBJ1-4, with a weak D call TRBD1 (6 bases). The CDR3 is 14 residues long. The ends were cut back, 5 bases at V and 2 bases at J, with 9 bases in the middle. Germline CDR1 is SEHNR and CDR2 is FQNEAQ (reference sequence). CDR3: CASSMDSTNEKLFF. DNA of the CDR3: TGTGCCAGCAGCATGGACAGTACTAATGAAAAACTGTTTTTT. Full variable domain (remainder filled in from reference TRBV7-9 and TRBJ1-4): DTGVSQNPRHKITKRGQNVTFRCDPISEHNRLYWYRQTLGQGPEFLTYFQNEAQLEKSRLLSDRFSAERPKGSFSTLEIQRTEQGDSAMYLCASSMDSTNEKLFFGSGTQLSVL.

This sequence joins TRBV6-5 and TRBJ2-3; possibly TRBD1 for D (5 bases). The V and J ends lost 4 bases and 0 bases respectively, with 11 bases between them. This CDR3 has 15 residues. Germline V gene lookup returns CDR1 MNHEY and CDR2 SVGAGI. The CDR3 is CASSLTVPSTDTQYF. DNA of the CDR3: TGTGCCAGCAGTTTGACAGTGCCTAGCACAGATACGCAGTATTTT.

The J gene is TRBJ1-2, the V gene TRBV4-1; perhaps TRBD1 as D (5 bases). V lost 0 bases and J lost 4, with 18 bases in between. This CDR3 is 17 amino acids long. Looked up from germline, CDR1 is MGHRA and CDR2 is YSYEKL. The CDR3, as DNA: TGCGCCAGCAGCCAAGATCATGGCGGGGCAGAAAGCTATGGCTACACCTTC. Its protein product is CASSQDHGGAESYGYTF.

The gene calls are TRBV7-6 and TRBJ2-3; weak D call: TRBD1 (6 bases). CDR1 SGHVS and CDR2 FNYEAQ come from the germline V gene. Trimming took 1 base from V and 7 from J, leaving 9 bases between them. The CDR3 totals 13 residues. The DNA of the CDR3 is TGTGCCAGCAGCTTAGACAGGGTGAATACGCAGTATTTT. As protein: CASSLDRVNTQYF.

V and J are TRBV5-4 and TRBJ2-1; 7 bases line up with TRBD1. The V segment lost 1 base and the J segment 9 bases; nucleotides outside the gene matches: 1. Per germline, CDR1 SGHNT and CDR2 YYREEE (reference sequence). The CDR3 spans 12 residues. The CDR3 DNA follows: TGTGCCAGCAGCTTGACAGGGGCTGAGCAGTTCTTC. Its translation is CASSLTGAEQFF.